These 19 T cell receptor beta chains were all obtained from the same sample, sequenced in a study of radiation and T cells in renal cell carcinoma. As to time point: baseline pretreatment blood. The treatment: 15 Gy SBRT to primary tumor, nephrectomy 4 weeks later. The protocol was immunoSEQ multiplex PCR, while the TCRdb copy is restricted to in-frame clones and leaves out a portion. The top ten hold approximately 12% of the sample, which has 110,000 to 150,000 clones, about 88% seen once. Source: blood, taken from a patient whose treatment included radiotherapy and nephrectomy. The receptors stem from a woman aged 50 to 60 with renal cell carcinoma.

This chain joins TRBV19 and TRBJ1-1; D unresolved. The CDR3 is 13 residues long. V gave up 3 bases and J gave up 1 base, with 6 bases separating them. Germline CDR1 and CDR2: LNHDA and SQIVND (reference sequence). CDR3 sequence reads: CASSMNRNTEAFF. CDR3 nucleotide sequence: TGTGCCAGTAGTATGAACCGGAACACTGAAGCTTTCTTT.

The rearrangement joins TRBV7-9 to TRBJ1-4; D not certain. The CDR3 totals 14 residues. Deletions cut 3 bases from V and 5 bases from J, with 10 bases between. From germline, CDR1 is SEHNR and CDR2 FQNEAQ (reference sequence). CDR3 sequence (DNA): TGTGCCAGCAGCTTGACCCTTGGGAATGAAAAACTGTTTTTT. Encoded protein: CASSLTLGNEKLFF.

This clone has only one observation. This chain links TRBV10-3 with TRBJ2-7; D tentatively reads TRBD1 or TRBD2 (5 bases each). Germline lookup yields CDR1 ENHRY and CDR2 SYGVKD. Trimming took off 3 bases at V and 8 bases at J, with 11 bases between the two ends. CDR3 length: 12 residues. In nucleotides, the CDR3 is TGTGCCATCAGTGACGAGGGGACCCAGCAGTACTTC. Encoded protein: CAISDEGTQQYF.

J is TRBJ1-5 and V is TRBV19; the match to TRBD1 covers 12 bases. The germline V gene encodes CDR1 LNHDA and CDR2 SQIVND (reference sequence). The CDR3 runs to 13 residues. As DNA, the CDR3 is TGTGCAGCAGGGACAGGGGGCTTTCAGCCCCAGCATTTT. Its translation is CAAGTGGFQPQHF.

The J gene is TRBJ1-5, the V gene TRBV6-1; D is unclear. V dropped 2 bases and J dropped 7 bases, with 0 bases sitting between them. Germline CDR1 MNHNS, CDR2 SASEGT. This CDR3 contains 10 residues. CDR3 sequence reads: CASSEQPQHF. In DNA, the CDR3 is TGTGCCAGCAGTGAACAGCCCCAGCATTTT.

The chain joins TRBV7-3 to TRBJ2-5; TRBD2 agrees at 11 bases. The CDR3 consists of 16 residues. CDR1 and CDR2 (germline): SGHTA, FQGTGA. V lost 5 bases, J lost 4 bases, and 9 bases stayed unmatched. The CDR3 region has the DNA TGTGCCAGCAGCATGGACCGACTAGCGGGGTTAGAGACCCAGTACTTC. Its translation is CASSMDRLAGLETQYF.

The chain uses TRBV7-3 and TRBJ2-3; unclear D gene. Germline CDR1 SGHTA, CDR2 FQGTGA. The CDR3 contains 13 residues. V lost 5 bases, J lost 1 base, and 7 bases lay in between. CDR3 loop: CASSRVGTDTQYF. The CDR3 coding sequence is TGTGCCAGCAGCCGAGTGGGCACAGATACGCAGTATTTT.

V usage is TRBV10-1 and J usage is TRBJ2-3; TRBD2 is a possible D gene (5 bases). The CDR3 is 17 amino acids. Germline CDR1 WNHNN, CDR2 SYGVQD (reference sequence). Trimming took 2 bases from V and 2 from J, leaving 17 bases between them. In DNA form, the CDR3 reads TGCGCCAGCAGTGAGAGTACCGTGGCGGGTTACACAGATACGCAGTATTTT. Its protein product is CASSESTVAGYTDTQYF.

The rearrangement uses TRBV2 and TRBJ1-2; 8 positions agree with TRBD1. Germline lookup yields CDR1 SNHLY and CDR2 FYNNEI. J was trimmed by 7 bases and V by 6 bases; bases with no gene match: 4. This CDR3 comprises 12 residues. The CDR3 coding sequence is TGTGCCAGCAGAGACAGGGGTGGTGGCTACACCTTC. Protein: CASRDRGGGYTF.

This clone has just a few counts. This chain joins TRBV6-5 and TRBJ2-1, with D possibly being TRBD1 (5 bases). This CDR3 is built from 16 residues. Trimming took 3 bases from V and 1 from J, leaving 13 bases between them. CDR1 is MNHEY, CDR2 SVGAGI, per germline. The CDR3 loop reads CASSYLGRVSYNEQFF. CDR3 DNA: TGTGCCAGCAGTTATCTCGGCAGGGTATCCTACAATGAGCAGTTCTTC.

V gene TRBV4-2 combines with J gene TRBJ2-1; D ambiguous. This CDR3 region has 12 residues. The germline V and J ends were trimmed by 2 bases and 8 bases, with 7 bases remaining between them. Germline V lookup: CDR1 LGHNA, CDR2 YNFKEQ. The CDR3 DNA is TGTGCCAGCAGCCAATACGGTTATGAGCAGTTCTTC. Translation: CASSQYGYEQFF.

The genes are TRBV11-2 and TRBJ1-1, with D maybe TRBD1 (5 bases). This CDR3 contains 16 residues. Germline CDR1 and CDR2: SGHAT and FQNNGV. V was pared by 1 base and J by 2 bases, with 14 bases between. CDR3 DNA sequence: TGTGCCAGCAGCTTAGTGTCGGGGCCAGGTAACACTGAAGCTTTCTTT. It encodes CASSLVSGPGNTEAFF.

The CDR3 DNA reads as TGTGCCAGCTCACCGGGGGGTCAGCCCCAGCATTTT. This encodes CASSPGGQPQHF. The V and J genes are TRBV18 and TRBJ1-5; D is perhaps TRBD1 (5 bases). The CDR3 consists of 12 residues. V was shortened by 3 bases and J by 6 bases, with 6 bases between the two germline ends. CDR1 KGHSH and CDR2 LQKENI come from the germline V gene.

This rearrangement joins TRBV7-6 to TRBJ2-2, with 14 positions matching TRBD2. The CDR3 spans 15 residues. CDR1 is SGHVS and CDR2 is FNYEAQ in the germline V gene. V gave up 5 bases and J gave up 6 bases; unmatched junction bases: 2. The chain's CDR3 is CASSPGLAGAGELFF. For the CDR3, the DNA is TGTGCCAGCAGCCCGGGACTAGCGGGGGCCGGGGAGCTGTTTTTT.

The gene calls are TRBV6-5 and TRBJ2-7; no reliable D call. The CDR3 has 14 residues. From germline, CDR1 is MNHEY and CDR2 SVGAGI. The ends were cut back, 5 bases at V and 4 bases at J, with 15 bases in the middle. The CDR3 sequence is CASSRHVSGYEQYF. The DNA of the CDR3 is TGTGCCAGCAGTCGACACGTCTCGGGTTACGAGCAGTACTTC.

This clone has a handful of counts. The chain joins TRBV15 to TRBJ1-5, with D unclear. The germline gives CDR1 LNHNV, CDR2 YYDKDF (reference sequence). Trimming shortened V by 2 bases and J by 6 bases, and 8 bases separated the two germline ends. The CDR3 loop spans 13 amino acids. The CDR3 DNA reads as TGTGCCACCAGCAGAATGGAGGGTCAGCCCCAGCATTTT. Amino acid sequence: CATSRMEGQPQHF.

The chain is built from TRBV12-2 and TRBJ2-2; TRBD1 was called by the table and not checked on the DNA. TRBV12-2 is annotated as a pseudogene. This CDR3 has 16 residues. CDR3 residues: CASRLETGGCTGELFF. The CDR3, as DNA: TGTGCAAGTCGCTTGGAAACAGGTGGGTGCACCGGGGAGCTGTTTTTT.

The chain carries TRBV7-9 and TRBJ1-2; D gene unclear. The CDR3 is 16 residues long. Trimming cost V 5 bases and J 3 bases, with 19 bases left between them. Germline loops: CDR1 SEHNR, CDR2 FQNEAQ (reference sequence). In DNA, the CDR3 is TGTGCCAGCAGCCAAGGCCTGGGGTTAAGGGACTATGGCTACACCTTC. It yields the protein CASSQGLGLRDYGYTF.

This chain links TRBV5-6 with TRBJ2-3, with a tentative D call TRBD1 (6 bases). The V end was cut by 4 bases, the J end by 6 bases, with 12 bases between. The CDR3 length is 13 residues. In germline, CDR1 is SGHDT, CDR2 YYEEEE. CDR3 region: CASSRGLIDTQYF. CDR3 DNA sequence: TGTGCCAGCAGCAGGGGGTTGATCGATACGCAGTATTTT.